This T cell receptor beta chain was identified during a study of CD8 T cells in ankylosing spondylitis. Quantitative 5'-RACE with molecular barcodes was used to make the TCR beta libraries. From the 5' RACE reads, TCRdb called clonotypes with MiXCR, one entry per CDR3 protein. The sample holds around 300,000 distinct CDR3 sequences, roughly 15% seen once. This clonotype appeared a few times. Antigen unknown. Per germline, CDR1 SGHRS and CDR2 YFSETQ. V dropped 1 base and J dropped 10 bases, with 12 bases sitting between them. The CDR3 contains 13 residues. Points from the study as a whole: The clones that were linked to disease were reported to be significantly enriched in matched synovial fluid samples from ankylosing spondylitis patients. A TCR beta motif of eight or nine highly homologous variants seemed to mark ankylosing spondylitis blood.

The chain couples TRBV5-1 to TRBJ2-1; D unresolved. The receptor was isolated from a male donor with ankylosing spondylitis or in good health (not recorded which). Material: blood, either unsorted or a sorted T cell fraction (not recorded which). CDR3 nucleotide sequence: TGCGCCAGCAGCTTGCCGGAGCTAAGAGAGCAGTTCTTC. It translates to CASSLPELREQFF.